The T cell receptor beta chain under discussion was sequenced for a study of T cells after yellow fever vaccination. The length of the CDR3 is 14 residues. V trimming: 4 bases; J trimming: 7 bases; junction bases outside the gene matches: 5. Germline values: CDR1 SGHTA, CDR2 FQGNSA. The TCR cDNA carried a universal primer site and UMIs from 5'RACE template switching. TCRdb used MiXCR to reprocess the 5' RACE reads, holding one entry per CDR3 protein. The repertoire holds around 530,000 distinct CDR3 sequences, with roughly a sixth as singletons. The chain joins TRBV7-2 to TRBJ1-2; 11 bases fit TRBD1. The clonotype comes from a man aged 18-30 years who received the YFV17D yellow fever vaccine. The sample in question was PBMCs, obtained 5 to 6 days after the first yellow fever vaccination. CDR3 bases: TGTGCCAGCAGCTATGGACAGGGGGCGCGTGGCTACACCTTC. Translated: CASSYGQGARGYTF. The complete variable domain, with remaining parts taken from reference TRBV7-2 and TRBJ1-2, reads GAGVSQSPSNKVTEKGKDVELRCDPISGHTALYWYRQSLGQGLEFLIYFQGNSAPDKSGLPSDRFSAERTGGSVSTLTIQRTQQEDSAVYLCASSYGQGARGYTFGSGTRLTVV.